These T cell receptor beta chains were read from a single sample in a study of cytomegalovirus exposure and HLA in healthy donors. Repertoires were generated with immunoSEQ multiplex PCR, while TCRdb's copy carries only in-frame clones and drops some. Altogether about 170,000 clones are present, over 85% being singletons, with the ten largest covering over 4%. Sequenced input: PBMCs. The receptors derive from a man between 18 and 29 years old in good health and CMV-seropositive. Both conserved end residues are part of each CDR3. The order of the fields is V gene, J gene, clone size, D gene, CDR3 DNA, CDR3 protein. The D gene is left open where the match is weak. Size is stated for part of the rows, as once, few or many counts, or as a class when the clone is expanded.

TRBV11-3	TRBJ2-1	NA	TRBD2	TGTGCCAGCAGCCGATTTAGCGGGAGCTCCTACAATGAGCAGTTCTTC	CASSRFSGSSYNEQFF
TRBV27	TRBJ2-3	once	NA	TGTGCCAGCAGTCCCAGGGAATCAAGCACAGATACGCAGTATTTT	CASSPRESSTDTQYF
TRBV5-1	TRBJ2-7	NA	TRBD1	TGCGCCAGCAGCTTAGACGGACAGGGCCTATCCTACGAGCAGTACTTC	CASSLDGQGLSYEQYF
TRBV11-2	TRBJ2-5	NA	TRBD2	TGTGCCAGCAGCTTTGCACTAGCGCGGGAGACCCAGTACTTC	CASSFALARETQYF
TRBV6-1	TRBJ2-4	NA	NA	TGTGCCAGCAGTTCCAGCGTGGCGGTAAAAAACATTCAGTACTTC	CASSSSVAVKNIQYF
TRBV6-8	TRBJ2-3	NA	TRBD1	TGTGCCAGCAGTCCTAACACTACAGGGGCTGGCACAGATACGCAGTATTTT	CASSPNTTGAGTDTQYF
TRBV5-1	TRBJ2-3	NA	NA	TGCGCCAGCAGCTTGGCAGGCACAGATACGCAGTATTTT	CASSLAGTDTQYF
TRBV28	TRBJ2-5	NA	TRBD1	TGTGCCAGCAGTTTCGGGCAGGGGGTCGGAGAGACCCAGTACTTC	CASSFGQGVGETQYF
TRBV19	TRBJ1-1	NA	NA	TGTGCCAGTAGTACACAGGGTTGGGGGACTGAAGCTTTCTTT	CASSTQGWGTEAFF
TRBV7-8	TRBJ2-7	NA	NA	TGTGCCAGCAGCTTAGGCGGAACCTACGAGCAGTACTTC	CASSLGGTYEQYF
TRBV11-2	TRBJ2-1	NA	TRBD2	TGTGCCAGCAGCTACCTCCGCGGGAGAGACAATGAGCAGTTCTTC	CASSYLRGRDNEQFF
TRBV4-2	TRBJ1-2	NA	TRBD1	TGTGCCAGCAGCCCCGACAGGGAGCCCCGGGGTGGCTACACCTTC	CASSPDREPRGGYTF
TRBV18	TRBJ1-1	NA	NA	TGTGCCAGCTCGGGCGGACAGAACACTGAAGCTTTCTTT	CASSGGQNTEAFF
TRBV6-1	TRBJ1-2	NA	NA	TGTGCCAGCAGTGCTCGGGGATCCCTACTAGATGGCTACACCTTC	CASSARGSLLDGYTF
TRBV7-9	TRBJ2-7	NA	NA	TGTGCCAGCTCGAGCGGGCGGGAACCCTTTTACGAGCAGTACTTC	CASSSGREPFYEQYF
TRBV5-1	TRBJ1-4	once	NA	TGCGCCAGCGGACAAACGGGAGGAGAAAAACTGTTTTTT	CASGQTGGEKLFF
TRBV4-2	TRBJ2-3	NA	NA	TGTGCCAGCAGCGAGGGACCAGGGGGCACAGATACGCAGTATTTT	CASSEGPGGTDTQYF
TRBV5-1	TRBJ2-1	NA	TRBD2	TGCGCCAGCAGACCAGCGGGAGTTAGTGAGCAGTTCTTC	CASRPAGVSEQFF
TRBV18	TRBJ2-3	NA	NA	TGTGCCAGCTCACTTGGCGCGGGAACTAGCACAGATACGCAGTATTTT	CASSLGAGTSTDTQYF
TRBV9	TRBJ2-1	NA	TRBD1	TGTGCCAGCAGCCCCCGGACAGGTACCTACAATGAGCAGTTCTTC	CASSPRTGTYNEQFF
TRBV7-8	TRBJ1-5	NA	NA	TGTGCCAGCAGCGTCTCCGGGACACCATATAGCAATCAGCCCCAGCATTTT	CASSVSGTPYSNQPQHF
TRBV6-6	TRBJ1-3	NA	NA	TGTGCCAGCAGTTTCGGGGGCTCTGGAAACACCATATATTTT	CASSFGGSGNTIYF
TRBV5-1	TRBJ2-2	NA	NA	TGCGCCAGCAGCTTACTGATTGCGAACACCGGGGAGCTGTTTTTT	CASSLLIANTGELFF
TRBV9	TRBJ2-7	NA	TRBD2	TGTGCCAGCAGCGTCAGCGGGAGTGCCTACGAGCAGTACTTC	CASSVSGSAYEQYF